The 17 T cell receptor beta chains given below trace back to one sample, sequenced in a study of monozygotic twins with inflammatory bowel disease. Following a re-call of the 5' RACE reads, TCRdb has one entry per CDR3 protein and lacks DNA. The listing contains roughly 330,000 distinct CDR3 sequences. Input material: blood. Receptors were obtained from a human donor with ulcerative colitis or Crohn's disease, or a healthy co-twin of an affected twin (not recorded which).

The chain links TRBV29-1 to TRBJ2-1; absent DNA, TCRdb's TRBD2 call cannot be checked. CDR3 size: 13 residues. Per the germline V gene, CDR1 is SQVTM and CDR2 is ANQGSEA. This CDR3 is CSVVLAGEIEQFF.

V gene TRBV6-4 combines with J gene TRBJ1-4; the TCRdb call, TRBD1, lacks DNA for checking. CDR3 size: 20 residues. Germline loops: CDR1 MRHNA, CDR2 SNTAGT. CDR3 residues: CASSRQRTGATHATNEKLFF.

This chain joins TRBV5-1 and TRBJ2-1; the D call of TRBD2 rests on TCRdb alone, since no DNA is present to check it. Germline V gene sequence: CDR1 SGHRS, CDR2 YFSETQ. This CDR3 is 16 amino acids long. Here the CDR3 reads CASSSSSGLSYNEQFF. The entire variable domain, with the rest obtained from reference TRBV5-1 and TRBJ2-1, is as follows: KAGVTQTPRYLIKTRGQQVTLSCSPISGHRSVSWYQQTPGQGLQFLFEYFSETQRNKGNFPGRFSGRQFSNSRSEMNVSTLELGDSALYLCASSSSSGLSYNEQFFGPGTRLTVL.

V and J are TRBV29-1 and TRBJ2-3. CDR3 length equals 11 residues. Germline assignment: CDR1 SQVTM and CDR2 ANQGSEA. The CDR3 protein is CSSGRTDTQYF.

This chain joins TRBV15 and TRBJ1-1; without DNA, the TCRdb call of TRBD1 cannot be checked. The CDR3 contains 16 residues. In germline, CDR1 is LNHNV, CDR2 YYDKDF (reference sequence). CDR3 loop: CATSRDRGHQYTEAFF.

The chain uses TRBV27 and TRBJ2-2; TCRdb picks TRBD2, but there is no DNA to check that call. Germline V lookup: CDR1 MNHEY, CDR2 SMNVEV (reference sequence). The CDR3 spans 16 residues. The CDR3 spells CASSSLAKGRTGELFF.

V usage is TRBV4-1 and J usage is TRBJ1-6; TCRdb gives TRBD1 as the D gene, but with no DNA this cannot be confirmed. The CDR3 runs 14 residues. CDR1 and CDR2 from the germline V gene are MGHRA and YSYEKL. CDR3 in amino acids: CASSVQGKNSPLHF.

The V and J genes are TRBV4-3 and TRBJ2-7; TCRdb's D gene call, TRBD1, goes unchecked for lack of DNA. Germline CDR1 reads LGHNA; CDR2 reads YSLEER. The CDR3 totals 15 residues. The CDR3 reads CASSQEMRQLYEQYF.

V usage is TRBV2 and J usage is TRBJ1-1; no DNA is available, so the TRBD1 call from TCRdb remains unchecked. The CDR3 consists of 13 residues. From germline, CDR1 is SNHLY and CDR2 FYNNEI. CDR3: CASTGERNTEAFF.

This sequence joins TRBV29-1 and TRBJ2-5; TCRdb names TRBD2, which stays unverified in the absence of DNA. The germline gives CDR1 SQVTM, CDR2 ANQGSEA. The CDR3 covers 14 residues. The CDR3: CSARRADKAETQYF. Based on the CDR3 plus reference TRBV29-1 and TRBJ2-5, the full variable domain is SAVISQKPSRDICQRGTSLTIQCQVDSQVTMMFWYRQQPGQSLTLIATANQGSEATYESGFVIDKFPISRPNLTFSTLTVSNMSPEDSSIYLCSARRADKAETQYFGPGTRLLVL.

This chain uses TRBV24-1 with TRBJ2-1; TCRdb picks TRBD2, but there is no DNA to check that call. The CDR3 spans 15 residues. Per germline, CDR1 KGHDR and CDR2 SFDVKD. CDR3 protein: CATSALGLAGSEQFF.

This chain's CDR3 is CSARVGINAWEQFF. This chain links TRBV20-1 with TRBJ2-1. The V gene's germline CDR1 is DFQATT and CDR2 SNEGSKA (reference sequence). The CDR3 is 14 residues long.

The CDR3 sequence: CASTSGGAFEQFF. V is TRBV5-1 and J is TRBJ2-1; TCRdb's D gene call, TRBD2, goes unchecked for lack of DNA. The CDR3 runs 13 residues. CDR1 is SGHRS and CDR2 is YFSETQ in the germline V gene.

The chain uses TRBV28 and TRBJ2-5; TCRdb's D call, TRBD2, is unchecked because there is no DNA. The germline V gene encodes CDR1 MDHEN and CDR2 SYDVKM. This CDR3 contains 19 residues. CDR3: CASSFLWGTAGEVQETQYF.

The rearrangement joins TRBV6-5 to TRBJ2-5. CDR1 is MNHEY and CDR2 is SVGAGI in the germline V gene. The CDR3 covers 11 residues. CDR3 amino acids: CASSYPGYQYF.

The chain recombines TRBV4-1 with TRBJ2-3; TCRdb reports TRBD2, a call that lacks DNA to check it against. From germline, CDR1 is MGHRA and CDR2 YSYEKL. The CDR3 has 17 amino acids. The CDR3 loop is CASSPLVKASGTDTQYF.

The chain's CDR3 is CASSQFSDDLRIKNIQYF. V gene TRBV4-1 combines with J gene TRBJ2-4. CDR3 length: 18 amino acids. Germline CDR1 and CDR2: MGHRA and YSYEKL.